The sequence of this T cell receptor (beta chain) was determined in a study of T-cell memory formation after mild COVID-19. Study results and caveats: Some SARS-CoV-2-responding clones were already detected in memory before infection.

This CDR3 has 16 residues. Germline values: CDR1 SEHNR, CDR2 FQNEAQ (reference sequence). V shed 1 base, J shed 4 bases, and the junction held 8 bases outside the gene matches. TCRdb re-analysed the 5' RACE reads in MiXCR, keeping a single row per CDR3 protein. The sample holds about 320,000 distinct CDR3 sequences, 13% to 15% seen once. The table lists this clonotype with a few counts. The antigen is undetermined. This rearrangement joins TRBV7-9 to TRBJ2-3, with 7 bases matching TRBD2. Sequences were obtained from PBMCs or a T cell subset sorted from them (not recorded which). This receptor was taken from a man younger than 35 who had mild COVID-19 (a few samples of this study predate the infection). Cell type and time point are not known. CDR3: CASSLGGGGGPDTQYF. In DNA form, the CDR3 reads TGTGCCAGCAGCTTAGGCGGCGGGGGTGGCCCAGATACGCAGTATTTT.